This is a list of T cell receptor beta chains from one sample in a study of cytomegalovirus exposure and HLA in healthy donors. TCRdb's copy holds only in-frame clones and misses some; the assay was immunoSEQ multiplex PCR. Counted here are tens of thousands of clones, roughly 76% occurring once; the ten biggest clones make up roughly 8%. Material: PBMCs. All receptors derive from a woman aged 30 to 39 in good health and CMV-seropositive. The CDR3 runs from the conserved cysteine through the conserved F or W.

J: TRBJ2-4
V: TRBV18
CDR3: CASSPPGGARNIQYF

J: TRBJ2-7
V: TRBV28
CDR3: CASSFPAGAYEQYF

J: TRBJ1-2
V: TRBV28
CDR3: CASSPGTGFNYGYTF

J: TRBJ2-5
V: TRBV5-6
CDR3: CASSQTTGNQETQYF

J: TRBJ1-4
V: TRBV11-2
CDR3: CASRPGQTNEKLFF

J: TRBJ2-3
V: TRBV7-6
CDR3: CASSLTGVPPLDTQYF

J: TRBJ1-2
V: TRBV6-5
CDR3: CASSSEGARGYGYTF

J: TRBJ2-3
V: TRBV2
CDR3: CASSARLAGNTDTQYF

J: TRBJ2-3
V: TRBV2
CDR3: CASRARGNTDTQYF

J: TRBJ1-4
V: TRBV4-1
CDR3: CASSQVQGATNEKLFF

J: TRBJ1-1
V: TRBV6-5
CDR3: CASSYSSRASEAFF

J: TRBJ2-7
V: TRBV5-1
CDR3: CASSLLPSGSSYEQYF

J: TRBJ2-5
V: TRBV29-1
CDR3: CSVEDTGGDETQYF

J: TRBJ1-1
V: TRBV28
CDR3: CASGWPDREGGTEAFF

J: TRBJ1-1
V: TRBV29-1
CDR3: CSVRQGDTEAFF

J: TRBJ1-2
V: TRBV5-4
CDR3: CASRMGGTPSLNYGYTF

J: -
V: TRBV27
CDR3: CASSSKPDRFYEQYF

J: TRBJ1-1
V: TRBV9
CDR3: CASSVEWSTEAFF

J: TRBJ2-7
V: TRBV15
CDR3: CATSSGQGAYEQYF

J: TRBJ2-2
V: TRBV6-5
CDR3: CASRAQGASTGELFF

J: TRBJ2-3
V: TRBV6-4
CDR3: CASSEGSGGHTDTQYF

J: TRBJ2-3
V: TRBV7-2
CDR3: CASRPPGSGVTDTQYF

J: TRBJ1-4
V: TRBV5-1
CDR3: CASRDSSQKLFF

J: TRBJ1-1
V: TRBV18
CDR3: CASSPTEGKGGFF

J: TRBJ2-7
V: TRBV13
CDR3: CASSLIISTSGTGSCEQYF

J: TRBJ2-5
V: TRBV6-1
CDR3: CASSEGRGGAQETQYF

J: TRBJ1-1
V: TRBV29-1
CDR3: CSVDRNFNTEAFF

J: TRBJ2-2
V: TRBV11-3
CDR3: CASRRNGGPGSGELFF

J: TRBJ2-7
V: TRBV7-9
CDR3: CASGSGVSYEQYF

J: TRBJ1-6
V: TRBV30
CDR3: CAWNRDNISPLHF

J: TRBJ1-1
V: TRBV5-1
CDR3: CASSPGQGRTEAFF

J: TRBJ2-2
V: TRBV6-4
CDR3: CASSEIGAGELFF

J: TRBJ1-2
V: TRBV30
CDR3: CAWSLLAGDGYTF

J: TRBJ1-3
V: TRBV5-4
CDR3: CASSPDRASGNTIYF

J: TRBJ1-2
V: TRBV6-6
CDR3: CASSYSSGTGGGYTF

J: TRBJ1-1
V: TRBV6-5
CDR3: CASSYDGQGTEAFF

J: TRBJ2-5
V: TRBV30
CDR3: CAWSEISGKPYF

J: TRBJ2-2
V: TRBV19
CDR3: CASSLSGVSRAGELFF

J: TRBJ2-7
V: TRBV2
CDR3: CASSERVELTETYEQYF

J: TRBJ2-3
V: TRBV25-1
CDR3: CASSESGTDTQYF

J: TRBJ2-5
V: TRBV2
CDR3: CASRATSGQETQYF

J: TRBJ2-1
V: TRBV7-2
CDR3: CASSPASGRYNEQFF

J: TRBJ1-6
V: TRBV6-5
CDR3: CASNDKGAHSPLHF

J: TRBJ2-1
V: TRBV15
CDR3: CATSREAGQAYNEQFF

J: TRBJ1-2
V: TRBV27
CDR3: CASSSTGFGVGYTF

J: TRBJ2-1
V: TRBV19
CDR3: CASSTSGGGEQFF

J: TRBJ1-2
V: TRBV9
CDR3: CASSVGGGSYGYTF

J: TRBJ2-6
V: TRBV9
CDR3: CASSVGVGGRHSGANVLTF

J: TRBJ2-6
V: TRBV19
CDR3: CASSSKTLQSGANVLTF

J: TRBJ2-1
V: TRBV10-3
CDR3: CAISARQAGEYNEQFF

J: TRBJ2-7
V: TRBV12-2
CDR3: CASRFPGGDRGRRIYEQYF

J: TRBJ1-5
V: TRBV6-5
CDR3: CASSADREKNQPQHF

J: TRBJ2-7
V: TRBV6-5
CDR3: CASSLGQGLKEQYF

J: TRBJ1-2
V: TRBV29-1
CDR3: CSVGPGDYPF

J: TRBJ2-5
V: TRBV5-1
CDR3: CASSTGLAENQETQYF

J: TRBJ2-5
V: TRBV6-6
CDR3: CASSYSTGLQETQYF

J: TRBJ1-1
V: TRBV19
CDR3: CASSRTGGGYTEAFF

J: TRBJ2-7
V: TRBV4-1
CDR3: CASSPGQADYEQYF

J: TRBJ1-6
V: TRBV16
CDR3: CASSEVRTGGTYNSPLHF